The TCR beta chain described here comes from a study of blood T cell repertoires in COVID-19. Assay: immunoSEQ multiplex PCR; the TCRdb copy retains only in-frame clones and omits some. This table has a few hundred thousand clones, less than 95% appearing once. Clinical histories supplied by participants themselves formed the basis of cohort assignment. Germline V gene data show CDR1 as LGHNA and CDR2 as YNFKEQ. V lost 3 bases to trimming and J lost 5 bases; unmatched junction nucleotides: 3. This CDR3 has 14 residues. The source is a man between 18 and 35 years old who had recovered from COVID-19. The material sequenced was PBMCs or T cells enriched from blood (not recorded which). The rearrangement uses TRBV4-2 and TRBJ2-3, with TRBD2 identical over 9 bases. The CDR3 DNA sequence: TGTGCCAGCAGCCAGCGGGAGGGTAAAGATACGCAGTATTTT. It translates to CASSQREGKDTQYF.